A single sample is the source of the 2 T cell receptor beta chains below, sequenced in a study of cytomegalovirus exposure and HLA in healthy donors. It was with 60 Vbeta and 13 Jbeta primers that the PCR ran. The table came from immunoSEQ multiplex PCR; TCRdb's copy has only in-frame clones and leaves some out. Found here are 110,000 to 150,000 clones, approximately 80% of them singletons; the top ten hold 3.5% to 5%. Material for sequencing was PBMCs. Every receptor here comes from a male donor in good health and CMV-seronegative.

The chain joins TRBV7-9 to TRBJ2-2; 10 positions agree with TRBD2. The V segment lost 5 bases and the J segment 3 bases; nucleotides outside the gene matches: 6. The CDR3 runs to 16 residues. In germline, CDR1 is SEHNR, CDR2 FQNEAQ (reference sequence). CDR3 sequence (DNA): TGTGCCAGCAGCGCCTGGACTAGCGGTGACACCGGGGAGCTGTTTTTT. It translates to CASSAWTSGDTGELFF.

J is TRBJ1-2 and V is TRBV7-8; no definite D call. Germline loops: CDR1 SGHVS, CDR2 FQNEAQ. The CDR3 runs 13 residues. V lost 5 bases and J 7 bases, leaving 14 bases between the germline ends. Written as DNA, the CDR3 is TGTGCCAGCAGCCTAAGACTGGGAGGTGGCTACACCTTC. It specifies CASSLRLGGGYTF.